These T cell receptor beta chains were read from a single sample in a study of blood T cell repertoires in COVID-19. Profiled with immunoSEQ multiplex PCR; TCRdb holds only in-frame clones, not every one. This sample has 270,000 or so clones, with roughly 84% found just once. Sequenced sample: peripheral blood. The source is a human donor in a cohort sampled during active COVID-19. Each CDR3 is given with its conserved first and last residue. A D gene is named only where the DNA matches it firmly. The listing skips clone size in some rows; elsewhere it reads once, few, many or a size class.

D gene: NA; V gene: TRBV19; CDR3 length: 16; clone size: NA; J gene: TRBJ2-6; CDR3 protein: CASSLRDFSGANVLTF; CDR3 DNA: TGTGCCAGTAGTCTTAGGGACTTCTCTGGGGCCAACGTCCTGACTTTC
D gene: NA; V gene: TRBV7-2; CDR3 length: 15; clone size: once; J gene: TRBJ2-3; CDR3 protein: CASSVGRGAKDTQYF; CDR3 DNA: TGTGCCAGCAGCGTTGGTCGGGGGGCGAAAGATACGCAGTATTTT
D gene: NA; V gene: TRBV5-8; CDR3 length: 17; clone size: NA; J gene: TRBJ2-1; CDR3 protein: CASSSSRVVRHYNEQFF; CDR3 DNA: TGTGCCAGCAGCTCCTCCCGAGTGGTCCGTCACTACAATGAGCAGTTCTTC
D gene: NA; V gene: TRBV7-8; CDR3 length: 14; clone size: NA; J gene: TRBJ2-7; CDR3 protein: CASSPYTRGGEQYF; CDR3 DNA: TGTGCCAGCAGCCCCTATACCCGGGGAGGCGAGCAGTACTTC
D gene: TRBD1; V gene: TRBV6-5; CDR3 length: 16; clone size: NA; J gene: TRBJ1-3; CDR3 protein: CASSYSGTAAGNTIYF; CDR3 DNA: TGTGCCAGCAGTTACTCCGGGACAGCCGCTGGAAACACCATATATTTT
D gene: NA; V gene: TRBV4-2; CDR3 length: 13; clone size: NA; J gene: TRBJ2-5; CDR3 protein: CASSQPGRRDQYF; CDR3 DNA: TGTGCCAGCAGCCAACCGGGGAGACGTGACCAGTACTTC
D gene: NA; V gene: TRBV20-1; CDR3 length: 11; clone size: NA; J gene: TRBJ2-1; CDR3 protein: CSSGRDNEQFF; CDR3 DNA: TGCAGTTCCGGGAGAGACAATGAGCAGTTCTTC
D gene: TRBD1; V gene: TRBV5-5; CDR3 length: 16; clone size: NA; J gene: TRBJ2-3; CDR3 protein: CASSLGGTGVTDTQYF; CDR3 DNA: TGTGCCAGCAGCTTGGGCGGGACAGGGGTTACAGATACGCAGTATTTT
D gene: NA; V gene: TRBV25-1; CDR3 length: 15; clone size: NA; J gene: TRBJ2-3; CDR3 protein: CASSEGQYITDTQYF; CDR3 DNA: TGTGCCAGCAGTGAAGGACAGTATATCACAGATACGCAGTATTTT
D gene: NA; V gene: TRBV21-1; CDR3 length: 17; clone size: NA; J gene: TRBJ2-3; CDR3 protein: CASSKARDGGPTDTQYF; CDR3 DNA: TGTGCCAGCAGCAAAGCGCGCGACGGGGGGCCCACAGATACGCAGTATTTT
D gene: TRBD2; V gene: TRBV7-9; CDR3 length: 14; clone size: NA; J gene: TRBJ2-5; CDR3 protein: CASSLGLAEETQYF; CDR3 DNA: TGTGCCAGCAGCTTAGGACTAGCGGAAGAGACCCAGTACTTC
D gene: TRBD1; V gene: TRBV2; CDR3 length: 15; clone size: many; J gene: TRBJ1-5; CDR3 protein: CASSDRGYSNQPQHF; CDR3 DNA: TGTGCCAGCAGTGACAGGGGGTATAGCAATCAGCCCCAGCATTTT
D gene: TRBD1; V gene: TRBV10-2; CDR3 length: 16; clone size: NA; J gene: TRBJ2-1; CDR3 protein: CASSEMRRQGLNEQFF; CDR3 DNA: TGCGCCAGCAGTGAGATGAGGAGACAGGGGTTGAATGAGCAGTTCTTC
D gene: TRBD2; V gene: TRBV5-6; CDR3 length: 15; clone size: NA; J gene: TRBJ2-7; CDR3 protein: CASSRRGGGSYEQYF; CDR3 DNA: TGTGCCAGCAGCCGCAGGGGCGGGGGGTCCTACGAGCAGTACTTC
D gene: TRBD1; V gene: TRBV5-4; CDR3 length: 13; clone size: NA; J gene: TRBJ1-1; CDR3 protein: CASSSWDSPEAFF; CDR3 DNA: TGTGCCAGCAGCTCTTGGGACAGCCCTGAAGCTTTCTTT
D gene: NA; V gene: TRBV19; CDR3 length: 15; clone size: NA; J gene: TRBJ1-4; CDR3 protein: CASSIDRDINEKLFF; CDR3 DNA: TGTGCCAGTAGTATAGATCGGGACATAAATGAAAAACTGTTTTTT
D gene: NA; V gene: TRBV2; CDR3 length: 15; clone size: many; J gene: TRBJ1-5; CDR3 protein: CASSQNPGENQPQHF; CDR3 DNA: TGTGCCAGCAGCCAAAATCCAGGGGAGAATCAGCCCCAGCATTTT
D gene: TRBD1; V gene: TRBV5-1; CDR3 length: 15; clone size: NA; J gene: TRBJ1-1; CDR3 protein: CASSRTGQVNTEAFF; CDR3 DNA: TGCGCCAGCAGCCGCACCGGACAGGTGAACACTGAAGCTTTCTTT
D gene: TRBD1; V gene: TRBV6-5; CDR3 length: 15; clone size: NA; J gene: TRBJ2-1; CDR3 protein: CASSLKDRGWDEQFF; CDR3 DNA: TGTGCCAGCAGCCTAAAGGACAGGGGATGGGATGAGCAGTTCTTC
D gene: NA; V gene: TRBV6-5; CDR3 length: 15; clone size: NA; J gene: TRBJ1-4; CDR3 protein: CASASGGGVGEKLFF; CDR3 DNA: TGTGCCAGCGCGAGTGGCGGCGGGGTAGGGGAAAAACTGTTTTTT
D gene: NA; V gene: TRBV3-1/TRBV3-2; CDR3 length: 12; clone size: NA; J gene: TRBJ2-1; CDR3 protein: CASSQEPSRKFF; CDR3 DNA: TGTGCCAGCAGCCAAGAGCCTAGCAGAAAGTTCTTC
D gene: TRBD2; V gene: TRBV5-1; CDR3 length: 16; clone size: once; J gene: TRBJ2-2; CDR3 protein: CASSLAAGGYTGELFF; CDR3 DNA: TGCGCCAGCAGCTTGGCCGCGGGAGGTTACACCGGGGAGCTGTTTTTT
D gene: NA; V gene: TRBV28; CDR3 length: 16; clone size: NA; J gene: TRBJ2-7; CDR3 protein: CASSSQGSGATYEQYF; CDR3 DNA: TGTGCCAGCAGTTCCCAGGGGAGCGGGGCTACCTACGAGCAGTACTTC
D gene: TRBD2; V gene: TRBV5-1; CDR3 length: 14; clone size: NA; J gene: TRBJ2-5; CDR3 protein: CASSGGRAGETQYF; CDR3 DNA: TGCGCCAGCAGCGGAGGGAGGGCGGGTGAGACCCAGTACTTC
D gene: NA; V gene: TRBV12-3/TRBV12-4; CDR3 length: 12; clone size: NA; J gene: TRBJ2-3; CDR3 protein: CASSRVLDTQYF; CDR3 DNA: TGTGCCAGCAGCCGAGTATTAGATACGCAGTATTTT
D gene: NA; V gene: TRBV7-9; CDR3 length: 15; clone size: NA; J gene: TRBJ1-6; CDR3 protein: CASSQLGQINSPLHF; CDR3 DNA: TGTGCCAGCAGCCAGTTGGGACAAATTAATTCACCCCTCCACTTT
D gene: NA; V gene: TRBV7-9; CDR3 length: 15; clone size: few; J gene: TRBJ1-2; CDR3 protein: CASSGSRDTSYGYTF; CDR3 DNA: TGTGCCAGCAGCGGAAGCCGGGACACGTCCTATGGCTACACCTTC
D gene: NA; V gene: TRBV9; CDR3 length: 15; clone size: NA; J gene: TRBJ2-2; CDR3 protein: CASSETSYNTGELFF; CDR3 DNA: TGTGCCAGCAGCGAGACTAGTTATAACACCGGGGAGCTGTTTTTT
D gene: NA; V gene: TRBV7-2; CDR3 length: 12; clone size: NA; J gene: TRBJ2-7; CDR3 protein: CASSSGGGEQYF; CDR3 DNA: TGTGCCAGCAGCTCAGGTGGGGGGGAGCAGTACTTC
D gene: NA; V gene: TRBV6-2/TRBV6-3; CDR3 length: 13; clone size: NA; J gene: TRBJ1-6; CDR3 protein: CASSYPATRPLHF; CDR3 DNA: TGTGCCAGCAGTTACCCCGCCACTCGACCCCTCCACTTT
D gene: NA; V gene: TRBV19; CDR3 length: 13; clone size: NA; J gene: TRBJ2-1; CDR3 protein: CASRFDYSNEQFF; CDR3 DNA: TGTGCCAGCCGGTTTGACTATAGTAATGAGCAGTTCTTC
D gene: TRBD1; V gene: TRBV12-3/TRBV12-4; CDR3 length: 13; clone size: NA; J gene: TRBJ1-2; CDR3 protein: CASSPGQMYGYTF; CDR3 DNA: TGTGCCAGCAGCCCGGGACAGATGTATGGCTACACCTTC
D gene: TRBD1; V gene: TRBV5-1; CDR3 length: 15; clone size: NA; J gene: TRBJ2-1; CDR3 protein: CASSLGGTGANEQFF; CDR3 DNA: TGCGCCAGCAGCTTGGGGGGTACAGGGGCAAATGAGCAGTTCTTC
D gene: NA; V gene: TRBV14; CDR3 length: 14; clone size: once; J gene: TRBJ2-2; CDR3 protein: CASSLGGNTGELFF; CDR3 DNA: TGTGCCAGCAGCCTGGGGGGTAACACCGGGGAGCTGTTTTTT
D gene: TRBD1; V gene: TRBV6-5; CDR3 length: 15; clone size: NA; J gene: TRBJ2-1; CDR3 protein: CASSSKNTGDNEQFF; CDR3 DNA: TGTGCCAGCAGCTCAAAAAATACAGGGGACAATGAGCAGTTCTTC
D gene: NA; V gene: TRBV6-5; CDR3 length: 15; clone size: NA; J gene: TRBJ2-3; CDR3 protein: CATKRVGGGTDTQYF; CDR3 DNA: TGTGCCACCAAACGGGTAGGGGGGGGCACAGATACGCAGTATTTT
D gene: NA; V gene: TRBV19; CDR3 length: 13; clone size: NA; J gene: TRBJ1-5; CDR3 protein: CASSTASGQPQHF; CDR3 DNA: TGTGCCAGTAGTACCGCCTCAGGGCAGCCCCAGCATTTT
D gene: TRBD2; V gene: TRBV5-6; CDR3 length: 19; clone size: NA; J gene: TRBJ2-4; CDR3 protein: CASSPGASGSLLAKNIQYF; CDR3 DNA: TGTGCCAGCAGCCCTGGGGCTAGCGGGAGCCTACTAGCCAAAAACATTCAGTACTTC
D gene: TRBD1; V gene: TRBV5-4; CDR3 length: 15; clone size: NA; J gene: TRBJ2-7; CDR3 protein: CASSLGAGTGYEQYF; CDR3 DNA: TGTGCCAGCAGCTTGGGGGCCGGGACAGGTTACGAGCAGTACTTC